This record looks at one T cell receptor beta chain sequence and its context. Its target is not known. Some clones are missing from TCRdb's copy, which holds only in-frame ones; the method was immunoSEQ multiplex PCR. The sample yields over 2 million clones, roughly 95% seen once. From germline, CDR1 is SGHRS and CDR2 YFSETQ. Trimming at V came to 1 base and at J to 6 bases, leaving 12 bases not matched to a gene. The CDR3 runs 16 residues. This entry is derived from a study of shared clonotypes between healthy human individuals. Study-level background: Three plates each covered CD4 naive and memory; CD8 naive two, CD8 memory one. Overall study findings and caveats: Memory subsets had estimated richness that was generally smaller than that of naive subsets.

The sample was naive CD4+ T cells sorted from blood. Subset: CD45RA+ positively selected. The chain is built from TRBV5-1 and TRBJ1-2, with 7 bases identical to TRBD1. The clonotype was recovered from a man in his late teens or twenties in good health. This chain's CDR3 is CASSLQKTGPGDGYTF. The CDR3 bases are TGCGCCAGCAGCTTGCAGAAGACAGGGCCAGGAGATGGCTACACCTTC.